This TCR beta chain was captured in a study of blood T cell repertoires in COVID-19. Libraries were prepared by immunoSEQ multiplex PCR; TCRdb keeps only in-frame clonotypes and omits some of them. Here the sample spans fewer than 400,000 clones, about 91% being singletons. J was trimmed by 2 bases and V by 3 bases; bases with no gene match: 4. Germline V lookup: CDR1 DFQATT, CDR2 SNEGSKA (reference sequence). This CDR3 region has 15 residues. This sequence joins TRBV20-1 and TRBJ2-1; TRBD1 matches at 10 bases. The TCR was taken from a young woman who had recovered from COVID-19. Material for sequencing was PBMCs or T cells enriched from blood (not recorded which). The CDR3 coding sequence is TGCAGTGCTAGTGGGGACAGGGGTACCTACAATGAGCAGTTCTTC. Translating gives CSASGDRGTYNEQFF.